This TCR beta chain comes out of a study of siplizumab effects on memory and regulatory T cells. Sequenced by immunoSEQ multiplex PCR; TCRdb stores in-frame clones only, minus some. Of over 100,000 clones listed, 90% to 95% are singletons. Study observations and caveats: A naive or memory phenotype could not be assigned to roughly 80-97% of the proliferating CD4+ or CD8+ clones. The alloreactive clones that mapped to unstimulated subsets made up only a minor fraction.

The length of the CDR3 is 14 residues. CDR1 is SEHNR, CDR2 FQNEAQ, per germline (reference sequence). Trimming removed 5 bases at V and 5 bases at J, with 16 bases between. About this clone: Its specificity is unknown.

This clonotype was obtained from a human donor in good health. The sequencing sample was made of Tregs sorted from blood. The chain recombines TRBV7-9 with TRBJ2-7; the D gene could be TRBD1 or TRBD2 (5 bases each). For the CDR3, the DNA is TGTGCCAGCAGCATACGGGACGTCGGAGACGAGCAGTACTTC. Its protein product is CASSIRDVGDEQYF.